The sequence of this T cell receptor (beta chain) was determined in a study of T-cell reconstitution after alpha-beta-depleted transplantation in children. Unique molecular identifiers were incorporated during preparation of the TCRbeta library. TCRdb used MiXCR to reprocess the PCR reads, holding one entry per CDR3 protein. The profile shows hundreds of thousands of distinct CDR3 sequences, 12% of them singletons. Unmatched junction bases numbered 9, after V lost 5 bases and J lost 2 bases. The CDR3 covers 16 residues. Germline assignment: CDR1 SEHNR and CDR2 FQNEAQ (reference sequence). Many counts were recorded for this clonotype.

The V call is TRBV7-9, the J call TRBJ1-1; 9 bases map to TRBD1. This sequence was found in a human donor who donated a stem cell graft to a child with acute lymphoblastic leukemia. Sequencing was performed on PBMCs from the stem cell graft donor, taken from the stem cell graft. DNA of the CDR3: TGTGCCAGCAGCCACCGGGGGGACAGGGTAAACACTGAAGCTTTCTTT. Translated, it gives CASSHRGDRVNTEAFF.